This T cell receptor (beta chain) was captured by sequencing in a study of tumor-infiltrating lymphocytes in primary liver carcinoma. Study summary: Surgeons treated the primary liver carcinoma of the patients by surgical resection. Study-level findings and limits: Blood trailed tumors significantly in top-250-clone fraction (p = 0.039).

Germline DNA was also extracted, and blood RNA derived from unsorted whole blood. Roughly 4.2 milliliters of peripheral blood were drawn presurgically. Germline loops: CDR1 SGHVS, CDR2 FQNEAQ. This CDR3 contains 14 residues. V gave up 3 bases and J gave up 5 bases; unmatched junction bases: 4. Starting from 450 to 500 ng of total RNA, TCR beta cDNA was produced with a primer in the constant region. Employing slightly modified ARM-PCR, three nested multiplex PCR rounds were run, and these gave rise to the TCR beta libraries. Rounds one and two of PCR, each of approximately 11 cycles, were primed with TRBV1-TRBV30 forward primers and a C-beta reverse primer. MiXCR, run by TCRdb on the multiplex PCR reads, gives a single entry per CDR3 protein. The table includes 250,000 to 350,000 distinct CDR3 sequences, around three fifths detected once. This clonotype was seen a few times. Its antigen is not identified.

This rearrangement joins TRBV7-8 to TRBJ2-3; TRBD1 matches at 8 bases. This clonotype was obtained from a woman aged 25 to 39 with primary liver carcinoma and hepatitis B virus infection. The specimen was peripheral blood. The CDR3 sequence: CASSFGQGGDTQYF. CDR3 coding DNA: TGTGCCAGCAGCTTTGGACAGGGCGGAGATACGCAGTATTTT.